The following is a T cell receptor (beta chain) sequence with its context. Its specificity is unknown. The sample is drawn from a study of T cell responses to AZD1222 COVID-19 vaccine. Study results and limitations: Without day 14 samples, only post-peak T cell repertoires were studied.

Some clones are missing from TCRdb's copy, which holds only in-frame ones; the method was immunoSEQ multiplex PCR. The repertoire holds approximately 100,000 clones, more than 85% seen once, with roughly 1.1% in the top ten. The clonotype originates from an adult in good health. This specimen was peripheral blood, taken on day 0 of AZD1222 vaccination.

The CDR3 spells CASSESRGAPNEQFF. The CDR3 region has the DNA TGTGCCAGCAGTGAATCCCGGGGCGCCCCCAATGAGCAGTTCTTC. The chain employs TRBV25-1 and TRBJ2-1; D tentatively fits TRBD1 or TRBD2 (5 bases each). The ends were cut back, 1 base at V and 6 bases at J, with 13 bases in the middle. CDR3 length equals 15 residues. Looked up from germline, CDR1 is MGHDK and CDR2 is SYGVNS. Full variable domain (rest looked up from reference TRBV25-1 and TRBJ2-1): EADIYQTPRYLVIGTGKKITLECSQTMGHDKMYWYQQDPGMELHLIHYSYGVNSTEKGDLSSESTVSRIRTEHFPLTLESARPSHTSQYLCASSESRGAPNEQFFGPGTRLTVL.